The sequence of this TCR beta chain was determined in a study of CD8 T cells in ankylosing spondylitis. Whole-study findings and limits: Within matched ankylosing spondylitis synovial fluid, disease-linked clones were reportedly significantly enriched. Disease-linked clones bore a CD8+ phenotype, appearing relatively rarely in peripheral blood.

Each TCR beta library was made by quantitative 5'-RACE that incorporated molecular barcodes. TCRdb re-analysed the 5' RACE reads in MiXCR, keeping a single row per CDR3 protein. Here the sample spans about 280,000 distinct CDR3 sequences, around 19% being singletons. This CDR3 spans 16 amino acids. CDR1 LGHNA and CDR2 YNFKEQ come from the germline V gene. V was clipped by 2 bases and J by 0 bases; unmatched bases: 4. This clonotype appeared a few times. No antigen is known for it. The chain uses TRBV4-2 and TRBJ2-1; 7 nucleotides match TRBD2. This clonotype was sampled from a male donor with ankylosing spondylitis or in good health (not recorded which). The sample consisted of blood, either unsorted or a sorted T cell fraction (not recorded which). Written as DNA, the CDR3 is TGTGCCAGCAGCCAACAGCTAGCGGACTCCTACAATGAGCAGTTCTTC. This sequence encodes CASSQQLADSYNEQFF.